This T cell receptor (beta chain) stems from a study of T cells expressing NK-cell markers. Whole-study results and caveats: NKG2C+ dominant clonotype frequencies in roughly six donors were about 1.0-8% of CD8+ T cells. Once again these clonotypes came out on top in the CD3+CD56-NKG2C+ fraction of a few donors.

Germline CDR1 and CDR2: SGHRS and YFSETQ. CDR3 length equals 14 residues. In the case of this clonotype: Its antigen is unknown.

It was by 5'RACE template switching with UMIs that TCR beta cDNA was made. TCRdb re-called the 5' RACE reads, yielding one record per CDR3 amino acid sequence without DNA. The specimen's table records 450,000 to 600,000 distinct CDR3 sequences. Sample: blood T cells: a sorted CD56 or NKG2C T cell subset, CD4+ or CD8+ T cells, or bulk PBMC T cells (not recorded which). This TCR derives from a man aged 18 to 29 in good health. The genes are TRBV5-1 and TRBJ2-7; TCRdb reports TRBD2, a call that lacks DNA to check it against. CDR3 loop: CASSFSGSIYEQYF. The entire variable domain, with the rest obtained from reference TRBV5-1 and TRBJ2-7, is as follows: KAGVTQTPRYLIKTRGQQVTLSCSPISGHRSVSWYQQTPGQGLQFLFEYFSETQRNKGNFPGRFSGRQFSNSRSEMNVSTLELGDSALYLCASSFSGSIYEQYFGPGTRLTVT.